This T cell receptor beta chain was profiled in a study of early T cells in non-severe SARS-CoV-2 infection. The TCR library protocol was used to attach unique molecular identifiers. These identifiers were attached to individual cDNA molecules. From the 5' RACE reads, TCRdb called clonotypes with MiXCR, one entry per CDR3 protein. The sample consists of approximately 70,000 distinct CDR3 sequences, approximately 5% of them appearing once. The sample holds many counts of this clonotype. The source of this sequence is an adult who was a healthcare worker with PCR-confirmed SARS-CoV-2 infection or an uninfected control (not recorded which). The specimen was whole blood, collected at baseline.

CDR3 sequence (DNA): TGTGCCAGCAGCCTTGAAAGTCGCTTCTATGGCTACACCTTC. Protein sequence: CASSLESRFYGYTF. The chain uses TRBV11-2 and TRBJ1-2, with D unresolved. This CDR3 is built from 14 residues. V was trimmed by 5 bases and J by 4 bases, leaving 14 bases between them. Germline assignment: CDR1 SGHAT and CDR2 FQNNGV.